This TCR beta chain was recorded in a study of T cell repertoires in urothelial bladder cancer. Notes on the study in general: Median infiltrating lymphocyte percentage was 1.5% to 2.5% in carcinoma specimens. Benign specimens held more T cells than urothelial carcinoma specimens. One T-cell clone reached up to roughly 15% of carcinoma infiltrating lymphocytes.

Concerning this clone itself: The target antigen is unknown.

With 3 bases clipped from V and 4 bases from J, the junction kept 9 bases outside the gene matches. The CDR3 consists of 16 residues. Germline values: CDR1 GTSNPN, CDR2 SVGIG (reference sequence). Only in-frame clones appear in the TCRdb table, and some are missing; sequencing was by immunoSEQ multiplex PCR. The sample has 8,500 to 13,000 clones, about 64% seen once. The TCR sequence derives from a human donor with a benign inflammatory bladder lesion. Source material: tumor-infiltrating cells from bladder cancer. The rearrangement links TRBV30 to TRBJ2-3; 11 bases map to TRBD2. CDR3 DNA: TGTGCCTGGAGGGGGACTAGCGGAACTACTCCAGATACGCAGTATTTT. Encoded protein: CAWRGTSGTTPDTQYF.